Listed below are T cell receptor beta chains from one sample, sequenced in a study of patients and donors after allogeneic stem cell transplantation. TCRdb fed the RT-PCR reads into MiXCR, producing one record per CDR3 protein. Of roughly 960,000 distinct CDR3 sequences listed, about 20% were seen once; the top ten hold 6%. What was sequenced was blood, either unsorted or a sorted T cell fraction (not recorded which). These receptors came from a human donor who was either an allogeneic HSCT recipient or a stem cell or donor lymphocyte infusion donor (not recorded which). It is not recorded whose cells these are; they may come from a transplant donor. Each CDR3 is given with its conserved first and last residue. D genes are given only for firm matches. The size of a clone is reported for some rows only, either as once, few or many, or as a class for expanded clones.

CDR3,DNA,size,J,D,V
CSVGGLRQNTEAFF,TGCAGCGTAGGAGGGCTGAGGCAAAACACTGAAGCTTTCTTT,-,TRBJ1-1,-,TRBV29-1
CASSKGIGQKSYEQYF,TGTGCCAGCAGCAAAGGGATCGGACAGAAATCCTACGAGCAGTACTTC,few,TRBJ2-7,-,TRBV21-1
CSASMGGRGPTDTQYF,TGCAGTGCTTCAATGGGAGGGCGGGGGCCCACAGATACGCAGTATTTT,few,TRBJ2-3,-,TRBV20-1
CSVGDGKNTEAFF,TGCAGCGTTGGGGACGGGAAGAACACTGAAGCTTTCTTT,many,TRBJ1-1,-,TRBV29-1
CASSTSRRAGVTGELFF,TGCGCCAGCAGCACCTCCCGACGCGCGGGAGTTACCGGGGAGCTGTTTTTT,-,TRBJ2-2,TRBD2,TRBV5-1
CASCEGTEAFF,TGTGCCAGCTGTGAGGGAACTGAAGCTTTCTTT,few,TRBJ1-1,-,TRBV27
CSVGSGQDNYGYTF,TGCAGCGTCGGATCCGGACAGGATAACTATGGCTACACCTTC,many,TRBJ1-2,TRBD1,TRBV29-1
CASSLEALWDTQYF,TGTGCCAGCAGCTTAGAGGCGTTATGGGATACGCAGTATTTT,once,TRBJ2-3,-,TRBV7-2
CASSSRSGGYTF,TGTGCCAGCAGTTCCCGGTCCGGAGGCTACACCTTC,few,TRBJ1-2,-,TRBV6-1
CASSPFPFADEKLFF,TGTGCCAGCAGCCCGTTCCCTTTTGCGGATGAAAAACTGTTTTTT,many,TRBJ1-4,-,TRBV7-8
CASSLGTDRTDTQYF,TGTGCCAGCAGTTTAGGGACAGATCGTACAGATACGCAGTATTTT,-,TRBJ2-3,-,TRBV12-3/TRBV12-4
CASSNWGGSYNEQFF,TGTGCCAGTAGTAACTGGGGAGGCTCCTACAATGAGCAGTTCTTC,few,TRBJ2-1,-,TRBV19
CASSLGTTGGQPQHF,TGCGCCAGCAGCTTGGGTACGACAGGGGGCCAGCCCCAGCATTTT,-,TRBJ1-5,TRBD1,TRBV5-1
CASSPRGGPGNEKLFF,TGTGCCAGCAGCCCCAGGGGCGGGCCTGGGAATGAAAAACTGTTTTTT,-,TRBJ1-4,-,TRBV7-2
CASSLGGKANEKLFF,TGCGCCAGCAGCTTGGGGGGGAAGGCTAATGAAAAACTGTTTTTT,few,TRBJ1-4,-,TRBV5-1
CASSQVLEGDYEQYF,TGTGCCAGCAGCCAAGTGTTGGAGGGCGACTACGAGCAGTACTTC,-,TRBJ2-7,-,TRBV14
CASSYVLRNLQTDTQYF,TGTGCCAGCAGCTATGTCCTCAGAAACCTACAGACAGATACGCAGTATTTT,-,TRBJ2-3,-,TRBV7-9